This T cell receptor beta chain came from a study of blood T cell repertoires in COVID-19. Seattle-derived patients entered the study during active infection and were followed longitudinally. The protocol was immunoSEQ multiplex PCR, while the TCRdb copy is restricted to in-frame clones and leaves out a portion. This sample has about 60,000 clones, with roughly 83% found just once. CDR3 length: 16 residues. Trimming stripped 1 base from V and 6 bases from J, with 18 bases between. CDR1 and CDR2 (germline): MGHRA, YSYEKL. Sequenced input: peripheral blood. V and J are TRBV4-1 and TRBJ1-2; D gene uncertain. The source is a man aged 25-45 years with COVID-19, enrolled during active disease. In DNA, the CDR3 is TGCGCCAGCAGCCAAGGATTGAGAGGGCCGAGGCATGGCTACACCTTC. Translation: CASSQGLRGPRHGYTF.